The next 8 T cell receptor beta chains were all read from a single sample in a study of radiation and T cells in renal cell carcinoma. Regarding treatment: 15 Gy SBRT to primary tumor, nephrectomy 4 weeks later. Assay used: immunoSEQ multiplex PCR; TCRdb lists only in-frame clones, some missing. The sample comprises about 15,000 clones, 64% of which are singletons, and less than 30% rests with the top ten. Material: tumor tissue, obtained from a patient whose treatment included radiotherapy and nephrectomy. The source is a woman between 65 and 79 years old with renal cell carcinoma.

This chain uses TRBV5-1 with TRBJ2-1, with 14 bases identical to TRBD2. Losses at the gene ends were 2 bases for V and 0 bases for J; bases not matched to a gene: 4. Per the germline V gene, CDR1 is SGHRS and CDR2 is YFSETQ. This CDR3 is built from 18 residues. The CDR3 is CASSFGTSGGSSYNEQFF. CDR3 nucleotide sequence: TGCGCCAGCAGCTTTGGGACTAGCGGGGGAAGCTCCTACAATGAGCAGTTCTTC.

This clone was counted a few times. The chain carries TRBV19 and TRBJ1-2; D is unresolved. With 3 bases removed from V and 4 bases from J, the gap between germline ends came to 6 bases. The CDR3 consists of 12 residues. Germline loops: CDR1 LNHDA, CDR2 SQIVND (reference sequence). CDR3 sequence: CASSITAYGYTF. DNA for the CDR3: TGTGCCAGTAGTATCACAGCCTATGGCTACACCTTC.

V gene TRBV7-9 combines with J gene TRBJ1-2; TRBD1 agrees at 7 bases. The CDR3 contains 15 residues. The V segment lost 5 bases and the J segment 3 bases; nucleotides outside the gene matches: 9. Germline loops: CDR1 SEHNR, CDR2 FQNEAQ (reference sequence). In nucleotides, the CDR3 is TGTGCCAGCAGCCCAACCGGACAGGTCGACTATGGCTACACCTTC. It is translated as CASSPTGQVDYGYTF.

This clone is medium-sized by share. The chain couples TRBV6-1 to TRBJ1-4; D perhaps matches TRBD1 (5 bases). Per germline, CDR1 MNHNS and CDR2 SASEGT. Trimming removed 6 bases at V and 8 bases at J, with 16 bases between. The CDR3 runs to 14 residues. The CDR3 DNA reads as TGTGCCAGCAGACCGTCCCGGGACGGGGAAAAACTGTTTTTT. Translated: CASRPSRDGEKLFF.

This chain joins TRBV9 and TRBJ2-2; TRBD2 is a possible D gene (6 bases). Deletions cut 0 bases from V and 4 bases from J, with 10 bases between. Germline loops: CDR1 SGDLS, CDR2 YYNGEE. This CDR3 is built from 15 residues. The CDR3 coding sequence is TGTGCCAGCAGCGTAGCGCGGGATCGCACCGGGGAGCTGTTTTTT. Translation gives CASSVARDRTGELFF.

The chain is built from TRBV7-8 and TRBJ1-6, with D possibly matching TRBD1 (6 bases). The CDR3 runs 15 residues. In germline, CDR1 is SGHVS, CDR2 FQNEAQ. V lost 5 bases and J 8 bases, leaving 16 bases between the germline ends. This chain's CDR3 is CASSGIGGRYSPLHF. CDR3 DNA: TGTGCCAGCAGCGGAATAGGGGGACGCTATTCACCCCTCCACTTT.

This clone was detected a few times. The V call is TRBV5-1, the J call TRBJ2-3; a weak D match, TRBD1 (5 bases). V gave up 5 bases and J gave up 1 base, with 14 bases separating them. This CDR3 is built from 15 residues. From germline, CDR1 is SGHRS and CDR2 YFSETQ. The CDR3 DNA follows: TGCGCCAGCAGATCCCCGCAGGGCGGCACAGATACGCAGTATTTT. This codes for CASRSPQGGTDTQYF.

In its sample, this clone was seen many times. This rearrangement joins TRBV19 to TRBJ2-2; D unresolved. The CDR3 has 13 residues. Per the germline V gene, CDR1 is LNHDA and CDR2 is SQIVND (reference sequence). The germline V and J ends were trimmed by 4 bases and 7 bases, with 10 bases remaining between them. In DNA form, the CDR3 reads TGTGCCAGTAGTAGGGCCCAGCACGGGGAGCTGTTTTTT. Translation gives CASSRAQHGELFF. Supplemented by reference TRBV19 and TRBJ2-2, the full variable domain reads DGGITQSPKYLFRKEGQNVTLSCEQNLNHDAMYWYRQDPGQGLRLIYYSQIVNDFQKGDIAEGYSVSREKKESFPLTVTSAQKNPTAFYLCASSRAQHGELFFGEGSRLTVL.